Listed here are 5 T cell receptor beta chains from one sample, sequenced in a study of T cell responses to AZD1222 COVID-19 vaccine. Sequenced by immunoSEQ multiplex PCR; TCRdb stores in-frame clones only, minus some. The profile shows approximately 74,000 clones, 86% of them singletons. The specimen was peripheral blood, collected on day 0 of AZD1222 vaccination. The receptors stem from an adult in good health.

The V call is TRBV7-2, the J call TRBJ1-1; TRBD1 might be the D (6 bases). The V gene's germline CDR1 is SGHTA and CDR2 FQGNSA. The CDR3 has 14 amino acids. With 5 bases removed from V and 0 bases from J, the gap between germline ends came to 10 bases. This CDR3 reads CASSQGTVNTEAFF. CDR3 nucleotide sequence: TGTGCCAGCAGCCAGGGGACTGTGAACACTGAAGCTTTCTTT.

The chain joins TRBV7-2 to TRBJ2-5, with D uncertain. The ends were cut back, 0 bases at V and 5 bases at J, with 7 bases in the middle. Germline V lookup: CDR1 SGHTA, CDR2 FQGNSA. The length of the CDR3 is 13 residues. The DNA of the CDR3 is TGTGCCAGCAGCTTAGCTTTGATGGAGACCCAGTACTTC. Translated: CASSLALMETQYF.

The genes are TRBV5-4 and TRBJ2-7; D may be TRBD2 (5 bases). V shed 4 bases and J shed 2 bases, with 16 bases lying between them. The germline CDR1 and CDR2 sequences are SGHNT and YYREEE (reference sequence). This CDR3 contains 15 residues. The CDR3 nucleotides are TGTGCCAGCAGCCTAGCTAGAAACGGAGCCTACGAGCAGTACTTC. Translation: CASSLARNGAYEQYF.

This rearrangement joins TRBV28 to TRBJ1-2, with TRBD1 matching 7 bases. The CDR3 is 14 amino acids. Germline V gives CDR1 MDHEN, CDR2 SYDVKM. Germline trimming cut 8 bases from V and 4 bases from J; bases unmatched to any gene: 10. The CDR3 loop is CASVPQGPFYGYTF. The CDR3 region has the DNA TGTGCCAGCGTTCCACAGGGGCCCTTCTATGGCTACACCTTC.

Regarding this clone: A read error is likely, as this CDR3 ends without the conserved phenylalanine or tryptophan. It is unclear where the CDR3 begins or ends on the DNA, so no DNA is shown, and the CDR3 is as TCRdb lists it. The gene calls are TRBV18 and TRBJ1-1. The CDR3 has 12 residues if both end residues are counted. CDR1 KGHSH and CDR2 LQKENI come from the germline V gene. CDR3: CASSPTGATPEL.